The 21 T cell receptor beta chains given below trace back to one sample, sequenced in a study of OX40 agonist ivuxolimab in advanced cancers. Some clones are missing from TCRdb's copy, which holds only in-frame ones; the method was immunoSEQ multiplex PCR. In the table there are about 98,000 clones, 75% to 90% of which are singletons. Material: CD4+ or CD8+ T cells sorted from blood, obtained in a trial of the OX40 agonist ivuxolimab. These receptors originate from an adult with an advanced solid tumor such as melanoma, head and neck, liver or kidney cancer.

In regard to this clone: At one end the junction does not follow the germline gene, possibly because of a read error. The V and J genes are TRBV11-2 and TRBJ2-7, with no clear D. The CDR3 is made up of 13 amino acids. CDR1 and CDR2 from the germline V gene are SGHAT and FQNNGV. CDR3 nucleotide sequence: TGTGCCAGCAGCCTAGATAAATGGGACGAGCAGTACTTC. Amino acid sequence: CASSLDKWDEQYF.

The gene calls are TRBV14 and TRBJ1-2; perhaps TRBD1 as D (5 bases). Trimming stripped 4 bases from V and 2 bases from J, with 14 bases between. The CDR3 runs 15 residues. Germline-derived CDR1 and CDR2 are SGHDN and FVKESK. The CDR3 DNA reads TGTGCCAGCAGCCTCCGCGAGAGGGACAACTATGGCTACACCTTC. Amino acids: CASSLRERDNYGYTF.

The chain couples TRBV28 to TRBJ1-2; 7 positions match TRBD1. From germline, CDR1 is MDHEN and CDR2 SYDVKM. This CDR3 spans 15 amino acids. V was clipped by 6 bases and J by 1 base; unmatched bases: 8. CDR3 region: CASSPGTELNYGYTF. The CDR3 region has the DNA TGTGCCAGCAGCCCCGGGACAGAACTTAACTATGGCTACACCTTC.

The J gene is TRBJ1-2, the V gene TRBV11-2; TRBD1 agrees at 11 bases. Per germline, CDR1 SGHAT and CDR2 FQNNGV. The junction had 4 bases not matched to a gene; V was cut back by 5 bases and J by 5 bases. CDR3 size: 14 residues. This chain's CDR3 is CASSGGTGGYGYTF. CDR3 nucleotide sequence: TGTGCCAGCAGCGGAGGGACAGGGGGATATGGCTACACCTTC.

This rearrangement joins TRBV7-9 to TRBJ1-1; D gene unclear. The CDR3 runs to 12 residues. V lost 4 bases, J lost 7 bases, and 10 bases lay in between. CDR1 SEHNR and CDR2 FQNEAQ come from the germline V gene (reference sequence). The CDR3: CASSSGRREAFF. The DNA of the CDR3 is TGTGCCAGCAGCTCCGGACGGCGTGAAGCTTTCTTT.

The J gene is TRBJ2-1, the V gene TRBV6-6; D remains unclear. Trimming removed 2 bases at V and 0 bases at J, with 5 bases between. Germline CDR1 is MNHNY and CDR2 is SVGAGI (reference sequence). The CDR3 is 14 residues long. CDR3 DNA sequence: TGTGCCAGCAGTTACGGTTACTCCTACAATGAGCAGTTCTTC. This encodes CASSYGYSYNEQFF.

The CDR3, as DNA: TGTGCCAGCAGTGCTGGGGTGGGTTCGCTCCTTGGGCAGTACGTC. Its protein product is CASSAGVGSLLGQYV. The rearrangement joins TRBV2 to TRBJ2-7; no firm D call. The CDR3 spans 15 residues. The V end lost 4 bases, the J end lost 9 bases, and 22 bases lay between the germline ends. Germline V gene sequence: CDR1 SNHLY, CDR2 FYNNEI.

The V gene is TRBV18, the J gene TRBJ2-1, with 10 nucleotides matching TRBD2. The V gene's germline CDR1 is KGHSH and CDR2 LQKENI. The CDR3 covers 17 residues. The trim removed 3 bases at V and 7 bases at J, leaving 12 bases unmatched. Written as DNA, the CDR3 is TGTGCCAGCTCACCTCTAACTCTAGCGGGAGAGGGGAATGAGCAGTTCTTC. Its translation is CASSPLTLAGEGNEQFF. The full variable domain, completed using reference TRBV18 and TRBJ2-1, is NAGVMQNPRHLVRRRGQEARLRCSPMKGHSHVYWYRQLPEEGLKFMVYLQKENIIDESGMPKERFSAEFPKEGPSILRIQQVVRGDSAAYFCASSPLTLAGEGNEQFFGPGTRLTVL.

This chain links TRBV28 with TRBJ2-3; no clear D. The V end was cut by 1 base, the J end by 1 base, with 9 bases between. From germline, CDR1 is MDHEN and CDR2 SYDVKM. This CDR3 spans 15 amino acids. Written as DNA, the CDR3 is TGTGCCAGCAGTTTATTGGGCCCTGGCACAGATACGCAGTATTTT. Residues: CASSLLGPGTDTQYF.

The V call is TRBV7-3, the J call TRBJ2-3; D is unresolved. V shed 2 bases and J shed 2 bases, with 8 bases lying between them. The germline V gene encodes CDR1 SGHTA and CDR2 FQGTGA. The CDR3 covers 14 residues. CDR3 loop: CASSLGASTDTQYF. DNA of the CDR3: TGTGCCAGCAGCTTAGGTGCTTCCACAGATACGCAGTATTTT.

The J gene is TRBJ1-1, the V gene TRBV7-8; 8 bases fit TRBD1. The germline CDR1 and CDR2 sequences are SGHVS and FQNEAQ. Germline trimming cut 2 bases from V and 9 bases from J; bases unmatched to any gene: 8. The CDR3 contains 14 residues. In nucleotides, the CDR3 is TGTGCCAGCAGCTTATGGGGACAGGTTGAGCAAGCTTTCTTT. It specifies CASSLWGQVEQAFF.

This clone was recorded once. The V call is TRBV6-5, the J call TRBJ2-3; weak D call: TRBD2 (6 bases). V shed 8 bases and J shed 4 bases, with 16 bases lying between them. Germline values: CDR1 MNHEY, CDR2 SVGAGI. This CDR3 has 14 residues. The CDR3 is CASAEPGEADTQYF. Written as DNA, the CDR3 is TGTGCCAGCGCTGAGCCGGGGGAGGCAGATACGCAGTATTTT.

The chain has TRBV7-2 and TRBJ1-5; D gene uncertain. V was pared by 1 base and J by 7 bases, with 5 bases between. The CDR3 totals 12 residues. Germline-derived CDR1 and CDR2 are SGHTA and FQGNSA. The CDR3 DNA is TGTGCCAGCAGCTTAGTCGGGCAGCCCCAGCATTTT. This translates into CASSLVGQPQHF.

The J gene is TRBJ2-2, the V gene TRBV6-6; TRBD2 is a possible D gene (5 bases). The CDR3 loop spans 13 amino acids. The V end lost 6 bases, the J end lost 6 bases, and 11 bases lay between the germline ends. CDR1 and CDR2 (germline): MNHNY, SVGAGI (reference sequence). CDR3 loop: CASSQSEAGELFF. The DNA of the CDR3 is TGTGCCAGCAGCCAGTCGGAGGCCGGGGAGCTGTTTTTT.

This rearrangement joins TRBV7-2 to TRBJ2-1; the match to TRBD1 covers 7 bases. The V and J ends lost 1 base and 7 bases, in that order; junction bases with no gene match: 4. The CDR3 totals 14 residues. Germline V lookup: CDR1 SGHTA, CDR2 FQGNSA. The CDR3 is CASSLGLQGNEQFF. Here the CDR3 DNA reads TGTGCCAGCAGCTTAGGACTACAGGGGAATGAGCAGTTCTTC. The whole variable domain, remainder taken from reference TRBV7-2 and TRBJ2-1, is GAGVSQSPSNKVTEKGKDVELRCDPISGHTALYWYRQSLGQGLEFLIYFQGNSAPDKSGLPSDRFSAERTGGSVSTLTIQRTQQEDSAVYLCASSLGLQGNEQFFGPGTRLTVL.

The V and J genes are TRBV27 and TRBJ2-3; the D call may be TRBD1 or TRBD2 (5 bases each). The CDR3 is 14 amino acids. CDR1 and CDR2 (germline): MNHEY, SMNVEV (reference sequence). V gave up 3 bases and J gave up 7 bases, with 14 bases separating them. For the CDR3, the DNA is TGTGCCAGCAGTTTCGGGACCGCTTTTAATACGCAGTATTTT. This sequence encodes CASSFGTAFNTQYF.

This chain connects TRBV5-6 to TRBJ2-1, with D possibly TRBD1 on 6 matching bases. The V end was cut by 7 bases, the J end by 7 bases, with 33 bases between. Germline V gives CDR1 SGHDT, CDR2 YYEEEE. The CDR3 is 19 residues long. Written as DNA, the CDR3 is TGTGCCAGCTTCCAGGGGTGGTGGGGACGGGAACCCCCTCGGAATGAGCAGTTCTTC. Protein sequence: CASFQGWWGREPPRNEQFF.

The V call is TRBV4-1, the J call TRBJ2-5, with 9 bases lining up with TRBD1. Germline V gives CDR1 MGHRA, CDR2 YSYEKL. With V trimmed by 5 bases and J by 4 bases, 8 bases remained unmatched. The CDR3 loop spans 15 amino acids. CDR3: CASSENDRGGETQYF. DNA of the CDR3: TGCGCCAGCAGCGAAAACGACAGGGGGGGAGAGACCCAGTACTTC.

CDR3 amino acids: CASSVGLGTATGELFF. DNA for the CDR3: TGTGCCAGCAGCGTAGGGCTAGGGACAGCCACCGGGGAGCTGTTTTTT. The V gene is TRBV9, the J gene TRBJ2-2, with 7 bases that match TRBD1. Germline values: CDR1 SGDLS, CDR2 YYNGEE. V lost 0 bases and J lost 4; bases outside the gene matches: 6. The CDR3 length is 16 residues.

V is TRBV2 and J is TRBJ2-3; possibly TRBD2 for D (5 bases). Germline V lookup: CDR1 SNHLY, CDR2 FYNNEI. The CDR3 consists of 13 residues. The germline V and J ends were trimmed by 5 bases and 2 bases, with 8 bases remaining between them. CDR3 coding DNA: TGTGCCAGCAGTTCCGGGAACACAGATACGCAGTATTTT. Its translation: CASSSGNTDTQYF.

As DNA, the CDR3 is TGTGCCAGCAGCTTAATGGGAGGACTAGGGGGGAGCATTCAGTACTTC. This translates into CASSLMGGLGGSIQYF. The genes are TRBV7-3 and TRBJ2-4; D might be TRBD2 (7 bases). This CDR3 region has 16 residues. Per germline, CDR1 SGHTA and CDR2 FQGTGA. V lost 1 base, J lost 9 bases, and 19 bases lay in between.